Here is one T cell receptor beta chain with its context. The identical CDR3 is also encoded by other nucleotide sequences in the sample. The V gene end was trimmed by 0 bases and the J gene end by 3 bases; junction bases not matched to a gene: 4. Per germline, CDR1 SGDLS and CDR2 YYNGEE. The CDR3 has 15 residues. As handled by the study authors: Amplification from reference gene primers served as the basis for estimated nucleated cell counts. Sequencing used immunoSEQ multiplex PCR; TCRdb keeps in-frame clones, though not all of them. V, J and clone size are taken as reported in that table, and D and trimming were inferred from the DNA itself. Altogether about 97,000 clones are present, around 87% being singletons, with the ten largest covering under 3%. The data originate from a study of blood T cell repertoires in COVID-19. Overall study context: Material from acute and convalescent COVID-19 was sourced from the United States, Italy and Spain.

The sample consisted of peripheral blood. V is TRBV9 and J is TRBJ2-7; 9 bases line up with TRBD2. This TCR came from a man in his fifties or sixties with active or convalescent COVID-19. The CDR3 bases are TGTGCCAGCAGCGTAGGAGCGGGGGGACTCTACGAGCAGTACTTC. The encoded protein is CASSVGAGGLYEQYF.